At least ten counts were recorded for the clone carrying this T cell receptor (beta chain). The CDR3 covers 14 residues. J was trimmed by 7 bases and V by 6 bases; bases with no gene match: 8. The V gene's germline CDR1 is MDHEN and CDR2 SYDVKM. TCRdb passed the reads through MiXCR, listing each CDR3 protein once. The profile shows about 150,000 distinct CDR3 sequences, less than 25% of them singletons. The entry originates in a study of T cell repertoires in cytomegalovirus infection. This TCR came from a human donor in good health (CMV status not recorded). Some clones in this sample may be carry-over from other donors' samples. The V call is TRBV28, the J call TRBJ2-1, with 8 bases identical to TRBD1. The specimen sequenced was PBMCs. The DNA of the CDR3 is TGTGCCAGCAGAATGACAGGGGAGGAAAATGAGCAGTTCTTC. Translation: CASRMTGEENEQFF.